A selection of T cell receptor beta chains follows, all from one sample in a study of blood T cell repertoires in COVID-19. The data were produced by immunoSEQ multiplex PCR, yet TCRdb's version contains in-frame clones alone and is incomplete. The table has fewer than 80,000 clones, around nine tenths seen once. Sequenced: peripheral blood. Receptors were obtained from a man aged 30-40 years with acute or convalescent COVID-19. Both conserved end residues are part of each CDR3. Not every row has a clone size; where given, it reads once, few, many or a size class.

>.|TRBV9|TRBJ2-3|12
CASSVGRDTQYF
>once|TRBV20-1|TRBJ1-4|10
CSASRRGLFF
>once|TRBV7-2|TRBJ1-5|13
CASSFNSNQPQHF
>.|TRBV19|TRBJ2-1|15
CASSASGSPYNEQFF
>.|TRBV5-5|TRBJ1-5|15
CASSLDLPGGQPQHF
>.|TRBV28|TRBJ2-3|16
CASSLWTSGSPDTQYF
>.|TRBV5-1|TRBJ2-5|13
CASQLGGGQTQYF
>.|TRBV5-1|TRBJ2-7|15
CARNRRDRGVGEQYF
>.|TRBV5-4|TRBJ2-2|17
CASSPGDGQLRVGELFF
>once|TRBV28|TRBJ2-1|15
CASSFLREIGNEQFF
>.|TRBV4-3|TRBJ2-1|16
CASSQPASGRASEQFF
>once|TRBV18|TRBJ2-1|15
CASSPSGKENNEQFF
>.|TRBV18|TRBJ2-5|13
CASSPGGMVTQYF
>.|TRBV7-2|TRBJ2-5|13
CASSRNRGETQYF
>.|TRBV19|TRBJ2-5|14
CASSLTSGRQTQYF
>.|TRBV18|TRBJ1-1|12
CASSPYSTEAFF
>.|TRBV5-6|TRBJ2-7|14
CASSEDSVSSEQYF
>.|TRBV5-5|TRBJ1-1|14
CASSRFSVNTEAFF
>.|TRBV7-9|TRBJ2-2|13
CASIFGGVGELFF
>.|TRBV4-3|TRBJ1-4|14
CASSQRPGYEKLFF
>.|TRBV6-1|TRBJ2-2|16
CASSEEGLRETGELFF
>.|TRBV21-1|TRBJ2-1|15
CASSTKKTGVQDQFF
>.|TRBV6-2/TRBV6-3|TRBJ2-1|14
CASSWTSGIDEQFF
>.|TRBV7-9|TRBJ1-1|14
CASSLRGEGTEAFF
>.|TRBV7-9|TRBJ1-3|16
CASSSRQPLSGNTIYF
>.|TRBV9|TRBJ2-5|13
CASAEQGDSYPNF
>.|TRBV11-2|TRBJ2-1|13
CASSPGGISEQFF
>.|TRBV5-6|TRBJ2-1|18
CASSRPLGAGVVSDEQFF
>.|TRBV19|TRBJ2-3|13
CASRLASTDTQYF
>.|TRBV9|TRBJ2-7|15
CASSASGTGSFEQYF
>.|TRBV7-3|TRBJ2-2|14
CASSLQGFSGELFF
>.|TRBV15|TRBJ2-7|15
CATSRDRVRSYEQYF
>.|TRBV29-1|TRBJ2-5|12
CSVWGLQETQYF
>.|TRBV18|TRBJ1-1|13
CASSPTTATEAFF
>once|TRBV6-2/TRBV6-3|TRBJ2-7|17
CASSPLASGKHQDEQYF
>.|TRBV18|TRBJ2-3|16
CASSLTSGILTDTQYF
>.|TRBV5-3|TRBJ1-5|15
CARSLAWRRNQPQHF
>.|TRBV4-1|TRBJ2-1|16
CASSQNKGGGWDEQFF
>.|TRBV23-1|TRBJ1-5|17
CASSRWRGPGSNQPQHF
>.|TRBV14|TRBJ2-1|11
CASSQVREQFF
>.|TRBV30|TRBJ1-1|13
CAWRSQDFTEAFF
>.|TRBV5-4|TRBJ2-5|15
CASSPKAGEEQTQYF
>.|TRBV12-5|TRBJ2-5|15
CASGSEVGVEETQYF